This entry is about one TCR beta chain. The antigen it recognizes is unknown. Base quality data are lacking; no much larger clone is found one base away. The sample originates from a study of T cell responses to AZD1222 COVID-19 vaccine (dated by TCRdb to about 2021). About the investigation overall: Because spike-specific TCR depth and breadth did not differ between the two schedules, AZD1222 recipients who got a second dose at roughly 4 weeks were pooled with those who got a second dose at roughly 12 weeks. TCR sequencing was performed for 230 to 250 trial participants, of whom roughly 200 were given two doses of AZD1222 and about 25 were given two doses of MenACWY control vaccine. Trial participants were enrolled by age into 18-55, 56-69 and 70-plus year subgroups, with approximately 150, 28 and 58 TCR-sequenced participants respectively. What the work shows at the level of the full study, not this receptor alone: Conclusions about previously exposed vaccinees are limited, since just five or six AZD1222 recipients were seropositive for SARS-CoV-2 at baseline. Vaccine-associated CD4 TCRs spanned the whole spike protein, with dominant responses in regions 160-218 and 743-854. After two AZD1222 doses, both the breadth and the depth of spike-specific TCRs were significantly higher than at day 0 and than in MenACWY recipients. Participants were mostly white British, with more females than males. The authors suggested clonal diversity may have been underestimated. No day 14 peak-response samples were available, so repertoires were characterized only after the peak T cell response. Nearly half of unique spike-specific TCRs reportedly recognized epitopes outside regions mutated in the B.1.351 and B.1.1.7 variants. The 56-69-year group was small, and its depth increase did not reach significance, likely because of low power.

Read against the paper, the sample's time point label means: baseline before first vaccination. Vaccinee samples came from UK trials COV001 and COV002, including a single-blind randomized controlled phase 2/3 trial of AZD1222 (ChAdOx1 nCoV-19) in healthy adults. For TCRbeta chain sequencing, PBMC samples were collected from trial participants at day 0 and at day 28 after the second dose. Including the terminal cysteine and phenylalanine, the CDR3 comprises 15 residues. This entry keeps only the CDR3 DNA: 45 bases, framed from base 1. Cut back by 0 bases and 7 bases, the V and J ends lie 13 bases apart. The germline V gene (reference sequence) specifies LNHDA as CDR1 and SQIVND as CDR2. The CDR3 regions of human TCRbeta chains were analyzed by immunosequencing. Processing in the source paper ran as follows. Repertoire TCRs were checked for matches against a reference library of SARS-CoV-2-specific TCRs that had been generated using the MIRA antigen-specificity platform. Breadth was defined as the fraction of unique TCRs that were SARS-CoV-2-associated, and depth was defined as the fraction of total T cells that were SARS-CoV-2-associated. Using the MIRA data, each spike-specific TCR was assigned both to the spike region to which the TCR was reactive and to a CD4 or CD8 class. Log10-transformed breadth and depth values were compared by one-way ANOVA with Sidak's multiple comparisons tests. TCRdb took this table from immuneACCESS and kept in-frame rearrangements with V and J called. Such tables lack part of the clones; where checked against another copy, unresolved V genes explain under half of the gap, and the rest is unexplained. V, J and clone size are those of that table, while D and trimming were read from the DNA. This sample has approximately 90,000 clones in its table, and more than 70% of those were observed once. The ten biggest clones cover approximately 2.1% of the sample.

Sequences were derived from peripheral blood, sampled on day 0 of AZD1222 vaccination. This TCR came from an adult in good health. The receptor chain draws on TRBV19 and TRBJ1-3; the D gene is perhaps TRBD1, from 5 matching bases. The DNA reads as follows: TGTGCCAGTAGTATAGACTACGGCAGGGTTAACACCATATATTTT. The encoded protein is CASSIDYGRVNTIYF.